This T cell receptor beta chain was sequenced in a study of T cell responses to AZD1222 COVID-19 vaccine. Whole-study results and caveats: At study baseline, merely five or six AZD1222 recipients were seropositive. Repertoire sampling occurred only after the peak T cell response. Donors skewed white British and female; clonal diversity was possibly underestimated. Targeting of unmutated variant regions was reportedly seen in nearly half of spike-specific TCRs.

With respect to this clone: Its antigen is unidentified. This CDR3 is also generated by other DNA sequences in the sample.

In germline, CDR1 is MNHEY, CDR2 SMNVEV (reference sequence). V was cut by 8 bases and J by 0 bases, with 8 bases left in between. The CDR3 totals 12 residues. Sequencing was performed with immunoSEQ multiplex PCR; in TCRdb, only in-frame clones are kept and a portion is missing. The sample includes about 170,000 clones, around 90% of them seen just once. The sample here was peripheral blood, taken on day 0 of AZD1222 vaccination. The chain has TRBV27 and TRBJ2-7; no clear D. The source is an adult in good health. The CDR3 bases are TGTGCCAGCTTTAGCAGCTCCTACGAGCAGTACTTC. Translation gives CASFSSSYEQYF.